Each of the 24 T cell receptor beta chains below was sequenced from the same sample in a study of T cell clusters in autoimmune cytopenias (dated by TCRdb to the late 2010s). These reads were obtained on an Illumina MiSeq. To amplify TRB rearrangements, a touch-down multiplex PCR protocol was run with the TRB-A and TRB-B primer pools combined in a single tube. TCRdb reprocessed the reads into one record per CDR3 protein sequence, lacking DNA. The sample has around 11,000 distinct CDR3 sequences on record. 4% to 5.5% of the sample comes from the top ten. For each sample, TRB amplification used 250 to 300 ng of peripheral blood genomic DNA, equal to approximately 37,500 genome equivalents. These sequences were also reported in another study, on T cell repertoires in aging, cancer and after chemotherapy.

Specimen: peripheral blood. Source of these receptors: a human donor in good health.

The chain combines TRBV12-3 or TRBV12-4 with TRBJ2-7. This CDR3 region has 14 residues. The CDR3 region is CASSLEYGTYEQYF.

The rearrangement links TRBV5-5 to TRBJ2-5; with no DNA, the TCRdb D assignment of TRBD2 cannot be verified. The CDR3 consists of 14 residues. Germline values: CDR1 SGHKS, CDR2 YYEKEE (reference sequence). CDR3 in amino acids: CASSFNARQETQYF.

The rearrangement links TRBV5-6 to TRBJ2-1; TCRdb returns TRBD1, unconfirmable since there is no DNA. This CDR3 spans 13 amino acids. From germline, CDR1 is SGHDT and CDR2 YYEEEE. This CDR3 is CASSFHPQGEQFF.

This clonotype registers medium-sized (0.01 to 0.1%) by frequency. The J gene is TRBJ2-3, the V gene TRBV20-1; TCRdb's assignment of TRBD2 cannot be checked, as there is no DNA. Germline V lookup: CDR1 DFQATT, CDR2 SNEGSKA (reference sequence). The length of the CDR3 is 16 residues. The CDR3 protein is CSARSGTSGGLDTQYF.

The chain recombines TRBV27 with TRBJ2-3. Per germline, CDR1 MNHEY and CDR2 SMNVEV (reference sequence). CDR3 length: 11 amino acids. The CDR3: CASRKTDTQYF.

This clonotype registers medium-sized by frequency. The chain combines TRBV20-1 with TRBJ2-7. Germline-derived CDR1 and CDR2 are DFQATT and SNEGSKA (reference sequence). The CDR3 is made up of 12 amino acids. The CDR3: CSARYSTYEQYF.

According to its frequency, this clonotype is medium-sized (0.01 to 0.1%). The genes are TRBV11-1 and TRBJ2-6. Germline V gives CDR1 SGHAT, CDR2 FQDESV (reference sequence). This CDR3 is 15 amino acids long. The CDR3 sequence: CASSLDGSGANVLTF.

The CDR3 region is CASSYSIGTKNIQYF. The V and J genes are TRBV6-5 and TRBJ2-4. There are 15 residues in the CDR3. Germline V gene lookup returns CDR1 MNHEY and CDR2 SVGAGI.

V is TRBV6-5 and J is TRBJ2-1. Germline CDR1 and CDR2: MNHEY and SVGAGI. The CDR3 is 15 amino acids. CDR3 loop: CASSYSGGTYNEQFF.

This chain links TRBV12-3 or TRBV12-4 with TRBJ1-4; the D call of TRBD1 rests on TCRdb alone, since no DNA is present to check it. This CDR3 is 13 amino acids long. The CDR3 sequence is CASSLGGAVKLFF.

The J gene is TRBJ2-1, the V gene TRBV27; with no DNA, the TCRdb D assignment of TRBD2 cannot be verified. The germline CDR1 and CDR2 sequences are MNHEY and SMNVEV (reference sequence). The CDR3 sequence is 15 residues long. CDR3 loop: CASSGRLAGGGEQFF.

The chain employs TRBV5-4 and TRBJ2-3; TCRdb reports TRBD2, a call that lacks DNA to check it against. CDR1 SGHNT and CDR2 YYREEE come from the germline V gene (reference sequence). The CDR3 sequence is 19 residues long. The CDR3 sequence is CASSRRQGTSGTSTDTQYF.

This chain joins TRBV7-9 and TRBJ2-3; TCRdb names TRBD2, which stays unverified in the absence of DNA. The V gene's germline CDR1 is SEHNR and CDR2 FQNEAQ (reference sequence). The CDR3 sequence is 15 residues long. CDR3 residues: CASSLVAGGRDTQYF.

The V and J genes are TRBV19 and TRBJ1-2. This CDR3 is 19 amino acids long. Germline CDR1 LNHDA, CDR2 SQIVND (reference sequence). This CDR3 is CASSIGGTKDAKRTYGYTF.

The CDR3 region is CASSVRANDQETQYF. The rearrangement links TRBV9 to TRBJ2-5; the D call from TCRdb, TRBD2, cannot be confirmed without DNA. The CDR3 has 15 residues. The germline V gene has CDR1 SGDLS and CDR2 YYNGEE.

By frequency, this clonotype registers medium-sized. The CDR3 region is CASSSLPRDRGRNYGYTF. The chain couples TRBV11-2 to TRBJ1-2; TCRdb gives TRBD1 as the D gene, but with no DNA this cannot be confirmed. Germline-derived CDR1 and CDR2 are SGHAT and FQNNGV. The CDR3 loop spans 18 amino acids.

This clonotype is deemed medium-sized by its frequency. The CDR3 here is CASSPGLGGLAFF. The chain recombines TRBV6-6 with TRBJ1-1. This CDR3 region has 13 residues. Germline V lookup: CDR1 MNHNY, CDR2 SVGAGI (reference sequence).

Judged by frequency, this clonotype is medium-sized. The chain is built from TRBV20-1 and TRBJ1-4. The CDR3 sequence is 15 residues long. CDR1 DFQATT and CDR2 SNEGSKA come from the germline V gene (reference sequence). The CDR3 loop reads CSARGGTATNEKLFF.

V is TRBV4-2 and J is TRBJ2-7; absent DNA, TCRdb's TRBD2 call cannot be checked. The CDR3 has 15 amino acids. CDR1 is LGHNA, CDR2 YNFKEQ, per germline. The CDR3 loop is CASSQDLAGGLEQYF.

This clonotype is deemed medium-sized by its frequency. This chain links TRBV5-4 with TRBJ2-2; TCRdb designates TRBD1, a call that cannot be tested without DNA. CDR1 is SGHNT and CDR2 is YYREEE in the germline V gene (reference sequence). The CDR3 extends over 14 amino acids. CDR3 amino acids: CASSPGQGGGELFF.

This chain joins TRBV5-8 and TRBJ2-7. Per germline, CDR1 SGHTS and CDR2 YDEGEE. This CDR3 comprises 14 residues. The CDR3 here is CASSWPGSSYEQYF.

This chain links TRBV20-1 with TRBJ2-5; TCRdb calls TRBD2, which cannot be checked without DNA. Per germline, CDR1 DFQATT and CDR2 SNEGSKA (reference sequence). The length of the CDR3 is 16 residues. CDR3 sequence: CSARDLSSSAGETQYF.

The chain uses TRBV10-3 and TRBJ1-3; TCRdb gives TRBD1 as the D gene, but with no DNA this cannot be confirmed. Germline CDR1 is ENHRY and CDR2 is SYGVKD. The CDR3 runs to 15 residues. Here the CDR3 reads CAISGTVDSGNTIYF.

The genes are TRBV5-1 and TRBJ2-7. Germline V gene lookup returns CDR1 SGHRS and CDR2 YFSETQ. This CDR3 has 13 amino acids. CDR3 residues: CASSLSESYEQYF. Supplemented by reference TRBV5-1 and TRBJ2-7, the full variable domain reads KAGVTQTPRYLIKTRGQQVTLSCSPISGHRSVSWYQQTPGQGLQFLFEYFSETQRNKGNFPGRFSGRQFSNSRSEMNVSTLELGDSALYLCASSLSESYEQYFGPGTRLTVT.